These 22 T cell receptor beta chains came from one sample sequenced in a study of T cell responses to AZD1222 COVID-19 vaccine. Using immunoSEQ multiplex PCR, the repertoire was profiled, and TCRdb retains in-frame clones only, with some absent. This table has tens of thousands of clones, 85% to 95% appearing once. Sequencing was performed on peripheral blood, taken 28 days after the second dose of the MenACWY control vaccine. Every receptor here comes from an adult who received the MenACWY meningococcal vaccine as a control.

The CDR3 sequence is CASSVDLPEQFF. The CDR3 DNA reads TGTGCCAGCAGCGTGGACCTTCCTGAGCAGTTCTTC. This chain uses TRBV7-9 with TRBJ2-1; D gene uncertain. The CDR3 extends over 12 amino acids. Germline V gives CDR1 SEHNR, CDR2 FQNEAQ (reference sequence). V lost 5 bases and J 9 bases, leaving 11 bases between the germline ends.

CDR3 protein: CASSPRGPTNYGYTF. The CDR3 DNA reads as TGTGCCAGCAGCCCCCGGGGGCCCACTAACTATGGCTACACCTTC. The chain uses TRBV7-9 and TRBJ1-2, with D perhaps TRBD1 (6 bases). This CDR3 has 15 amino acids. Trimming took off 5 bases at V and 0 bases at J, with 13 bases between the two ends. Germline CDR1 is SEHNR and CDR2 is FQNEAQ (reference sequence). Full variable domain (missing parts from reference TRBV7-9 and TRBJ1-2): DTGVSQNPRHKITKRGQNVTFRCDPISEHNRLYWYRQTLGQGPEFLTYFQNEAQLEKSRLLSDRFSAERPKGSFSTLEIQRTEQGDSAMYLCASSPRGPTNYGYTFGSGTRLTVV.

This chain uses TRBV19 with TRBJ2-1; D perhaps matches TRBD2 (6 bases). The V end lost 6 bases, the J end lost 6 bases, and 12 bases lay between the germline ends. The CDR3 extends over 13 amino acids. Germline V gene data show CDR1 as LNHDA and CDR2 as SQIVND (reference sequence). The CDR3 DNA is TGTGCCAGTAGCGGGAGTAGTTTCAATGAGCAGTTCTTC. Encoded protein: CASSGSSFNEQFF.

The CDR3 sequence is CASSLSQGALGYTF. The CDR3 nucleotides read TGTGCCAGCAGTTTGAGTCAGGGGGCGCTTGGCTACACCTTC. The rearrangement joins TRBV28 to TRBJ1-2; 8 positions agree with TRBD1. The germline gives CDR1 MDHEN, CDR2 SYDVKM. CDR3 length: 14 residues. V was pared by 3 bases and J by 7 bases, with 7 bases of the junction left unmatched.

The chain combines TRBV28 with TRBJ1-1; D is possibly TRBD1 (5 bases). Per the germline V gene, CDR1 is MDHEN and CDR2 is SYDVKM. Between the trimmed V and J ends, which lost 5 bases and 1 base, there was a span of 11 bases. The CDR3 length is 14 residues. The CDR3 bases are TGTGCCAGCAGTGCCTGGGACGGGAACACTGAAGCTTTCTTT. It translates to CASSAWDGNTEAFF.

The rearrangement links TRBV27 to TRBJ2-1, with D tentatively TRBD2 (5 bases). This CDR3 has 14 residues. The germline gives CDR1 MNHEY, CDR2 SMNVEV (reference sequence). V was pared by 5 bases and J by 5 bases, with 13 bases between. The CDR3, as DNA: TGTGCCAGCAGTAATAAGAGGGCTGACAATGAGCAGTTCTTC. This translates into CASSNKRADNEQFF.

The chain recombines TRBV4-3 with TRBJ1-1; D not certain. V lost 0 bases and J 4 bases, leaving 15 bases between the germline ends. The CDR3 length is 16 residues. CDR1 and CDR2 (germline): LGHNA, YSLEER. The CDR3 spells CASSQDQSEIPTEAFF. The DNA for the CDR3 is TGCGCCAGCAGCCAAGATCAGTCAGAAATACCCACTGAAGCTTTCTTT.

This clone appeared a few times. The chain recombines TRBV6-5 with TRBJ1-1, with no clear D. Germline CDR1 is MNHEY and CDR2 is SVGAGI. CDR3 length equals 15 residues. Trimming pared 2 bases from V and 1 base from J, leaving 11 bases between. The CDR3 reads CASSYRALANTEAFF. The CDR3 DNA sequence: TGTGCCAGCAGTTACCGGGCACTAGCGAACACTGAAGCTTTCTTT.

The rearrangement uses TRBV19 and TRBJ2-6, with D tentatively TRBD1 (6 bases). The CDR3 spans 16 residues. V gave up 2 bases and J gave up 2 bases, with 10 bases separating them. CDR1 is LNHDA, CDR2 SQIVND, per germline (reference sequence). The CDR3 sequence: CASSIKGQPGANVLTF. In DNA form, the CDR3 reads TGTGCCAGTAGTATAAAAGGACAGCCTGGGGCCAACGTCCTGACTTTC.

This clone was seen only a few times. This chain uses TRBV7-8 with TRBJ1-4; a weak D match, TRBD1 (6 bases). The germline V gene has CDR1 SGHVS and CDR2 FQNEAQ. This CDR3 comprises 15 residues. V lost 2 bases and J lost 5, with 12 bases in between. The CDR3 region is CASSLYGQGNEKLFF. The CDR3 DNA reads TGTGCCAGCAGCTTATATGGGCAGGGGAATGAAAAACTGTTTTTT.

This clone is judged medium-sized. This chain links TRBV7-9 with TRBJ1-6; 10 bases agree with TRBD1. This CDR3 spans 14 amino acids. The germline V gene has CDR1 SEHNR and CDR2 FQNEAQ (reference sequence). The junction had 7 bases not matched to a gene; V was cut back by 5 bases and J by 12 bases. The DNA for the CDR3 is TGTGCCAGCAGCCCGTCCCGGGACAGGGGACCCCTCCACTTT. Amino acids: CASSPSRDRGPLHF.

The chain combines TRBV12-3 or TRBV12-4 with TRBJ1-2; no clear D. V gave up 2 bases and J gave up 8 bases, with 6 bases separating them. The CDR3 loop spans 11 amino acids. CDR3 nucleotide sequence: TGTGCCAGCAGTTTACTGGGGGGCTACACCTTC. Translated, it gives CASSLLGGYTF.

The chain links TRBV6-5 to TRBJ1-2; perhaps TRBD1 as D (5 bases). The CDR3 spans 15 residues. The germline V gene has CDR1 MNHEY and CDR2 SVGAGI. V dropped 0 bases and J dropped 3 bases, with 11 bases sitting between them. The DNA for the CDR3 is TGTGCCAGCAGTTACTCGCCAGGGTGGCACTATGGCTACACCTTC. This translates into CASSYSPGWHYGYTF.

In this sample, this clone turned up a few times. The chain carries TRBV28 and TRBJ1-5; D ambiguous. The CDR3 runs 16 residues. CDR1 MDHEN and CDR2 SYDVKM come from the germline V gene. Trimming removed 6 bases from V and 9 bases from J, with 24 bases in between. The CDR3 spells CASRTLEWAPRPPQHF. The CDR3, as DNA: TGTGCCAGCAGAACCCTCGAGTGGGCCCCACGGCCGCCCCAGCATTTT.

V usage is TRBV19 and J usage is TRBJ1-2; D is unclear. The CDR3 length is 13 residues. The germline CDR1 and CDR2 sequences are LNHDA and SQIVND (reference sequence). V shed 3 bases and J shed 5 bases, with 10 bases lying between them. The CDR3 DNA sequence: TGTGCCAGTAGTATTTCCCCAACGTATGGCTACACCTTC. Amino acids: CASSISPTYGYTF.

The chain carries TRBV5-1 and TRBJ1-3, with D uncertain. Trimming stripped 5 bases from V and 0 bases from J, with 18 bases between. This CDR3 is 17 amino acids long. CDR1 is SGHRS, CDR2 YFSETQ, per germline. CDR3 residues: CASSPVPPRISGNTIYF. CDR3 nucleotides: TGCGCCAGCAGTCCTGTCCCCCCTCGCATCTCTGGAAACACCATATATTTT. Looking up the rest from reference TRBV5-1 and TRBJ1-3 gives the full variable domain: KAGVTQTPRYLIKTRGQQVTLSCSPISGHRSVSWYQQTPGQGLQFLFEYFSETQRNKGNFPGRFSGRQFSNSRSEMNVSTLELGDSALYLCASSPVPPRISGNTIYFGEGSWLTVV.

The CDR3: CASSVTGRLYEQYF. CDR3 nucleotide sequence: TGTGCCAGCAGCGTGACAGGGAGACTCTACGAGCAGTACTTC. The chain has TRBV7-2 and TRBJ2-7, with 7 bases lining up with TRBD1. V trimming: 5 bases; J trimming: 3 bases; junction bases outside the gene matches: 7. This CDR3 comprises 14 residues. CDR1 is SGHTA and CDR2 is FQGNSA in the germline V gene. The full variable domain, rest sourced from reference TRBV7-2 and TRBJ2-7, is GAGVSQSPSNKVTEKGKDVELRCDPISGHTALYWYRQSLGQGLEFLIYFQGNSAPDKSGLPSDRFSAERTGGSVSTLTIQRTQQEDSAVYLCASSVTGRLYEQYFGPGTRLTVT.

This clone is a singleton in its sample. This chain uses TRBV5-1 with TRBJ2-5; D is unclear. CDR1 is SGHRS, CDR2 YFSETQ, per germline. This CDR3 is built from 16 residues. The V end was cut by 6 bases, the J end by 2 bases, with 20 bases between. The CDR3 spells CASTPSPRSGQETQYF. The CDR3 DNA sequence: TGCGCCAGCACCCCCTCCCCTAGGTCAGGACAAGAGACCCAGTACTTC.

This sequence joins TRBV3-1 (or the pseudogene TRBV3-2) and TRBJ2-3; 10 bases match TRBD2. Germline loops: CDR1 LGHDT, CDR2 YNNKEL (reference sequence). This CDR3 has 15 amino acids. Germline trimming cut 1 base from V and 4 bases from J; bases unmatched to any gene: 2. The chain's CDR3 is CASSQVAGGADTQYF. The CDR3 region has the DNA TGTGCCAGCAGCCAAGTAGCGGGAGGCGCAGATACGCAGTATTTT.

This clone was recorded only once. The chain recombines TRBV19 with TRBJ1-6; 9 bases are a match to TRBD1. The germline gives CDR1 LNHDA, CDR2 SQIVND (reference sequence). This CDR3 comprises 14 residues. With 9 bases clipped from V and 7 bases from J, the junction kept 7 bases outside the gene matches. The CDR3 here is CASGDRAGNSPLHF. The CDR3 nucleotides are TGTGCCAGCGGGGACAGGGCCGGGAATTCACCCCTCCACTTT. The complete variable domain, with remaining parts taken from reference TRBV19 and TRBJ1-6, reads DGGITQSPKYLFRKEGQNVTLSCEQNLNHDAMYWYRQDPGQGLRLIYYSQIVNDFQKGDIAEGYSVSREKKESFPLTVTSAQKNPTAFYLCASGDRAGNSPLHFGNGTRLTVT.

J is TRBJ1-2 and V is TRBV29-1, with D hard to call. The CDR3 is made up of 12 amino acids. Between the trimmed V and J ends, which lost 2 bases and 7 bases, there was a span of 11 bases. From germline, CDR1 is SQVTM and CDR2 ANQGSEA. Here the CDR3 reads CSVETSRGGYTF. CDR3 DNA sequence: TGCAGCGTTGAAACGAGTCGGGGTGGCTACACCTTC.

The chain links TRBV3-1 (or the pseudogene TRBV3-2) to TRBJ2-2; 10 bases line up with TRBD2. Unmatched junction bases numbered 11, after V lost 0 bases and J lost 4 bases. CDR1 is LGHDT, CDR2 YNNKEL, per germline (reference sequence). This CDR3 has 19 residues. This CDR3 reads CASSQEPRRTSGFTGELFF. CDR3 sequence (DNA): TGTGCCAGCAGCCAAGAACCTCGGCGGACTAGCGGTTTCACCGGGGAGCTGTTTTTT.